This TCR beta chain was sequenced for a study of preoperative IRX-2 immunotherapy in early breast cancer. The CDR3 runs 19 residues. V lost 5 bases and J lost 1; bases outside the gene matches: 19. CDR1 and CDR2 from the germline V gene are MNHGY and SAAAGT. Stated treatment: preoperative locoregional IRX-2 cytokine immunotherapy. Preoperative locoregional IRX-2 cytokine immunotherapy was tested in the phase Ib source study. The data were produced by immunoSEQ multiplex PCR, yet TCRdb's version contains in-frame clones alone and is incomplete. The table shows 20,000 to 30,000 clones, with around 75% occurring only once.

The genes are TRBV6-8 and TRBJ2-7; 8 bases are a match to TRBD1. The sequence came from a human donor with breast cancer. The sequencing used lymph node tissue, collected before IRX-2 immunotherapy. In DNA form, the CDR3 reads TGTGCCAGCAGTCCCCGGAGGGGCAGGGGGCGTACCCAATCCTACGAGCAGTACTTC. As protein: CASSPRRGRGRTQSYEQYF.